The 7 T cell receptor beta chains below were found in one sample sequenced in a study of blood T cell repertoires in COVID-19. Produced via immunoSEQ multiplex PCR; TCRdb's table is partial and in-frame only. Of about 200,000 clones listed, nearly 90% are singletons. Sequenced: PBMCs or T cells enriched from blood (not recorded which). Receptor source: a woman aged 40 to 50 with acute COVID-19.

V gene TRBV10-2 combines with J gene TRBJ2-1, with 8 nucleotides matching TRBD2. Germline CDR1 and CDR2: WSHSY and SAAADI. Trimming at V came to 4 bases and at J to 1 base, leaving 6 bases not matched to a gene. This CDR3 is built from 16 residues. Here the CDR3 reads CASSAIAGRSYNEQFF. Written as DNA, the CDR3 is TGCGCCAGCAGTGCAATAGCGGGGCGATCCTACAATGAGCAGTTCTTC.

The chain couples TRBV7-6 to TRBJ2-1; possibly TRBD2 for D (5 bases). The length of the CDR3 is 16 residues. Looked up from germline, CDR1 is SGHVS and CDR2 is FNYEAQ. V lost 4 bases, J lost 0 bases, and 13 bases lay in between. The CDR3 loop reads CASSSGLGSSYNEQFF. The CDR3 DNA reads as TGTGCCAGCAGCTCCGGACTGGGCAGCTCCTACAATGAGCAGTTCTTC.

The chain carries TRBV13 and TRBJ2-3; 11 bases map to TRBD1. The CDR3 consists of 17 residues. The germline V gene encodes CDR1 PRHDT and CDR2 FYEKMQ (reference sequence). The J segment lost 6 bases and the V segment lost 2 bases, leaving 10 bases of the junction unmatched. The CDR3 bases are TGTGCCAGCAGCTTAAGGGCCCCCGGGACAGGGGGGGATACGCAGTATTTT. Residues: CASSLRAPGTGGDTQYF.

The chain has TRBV30 and TRBJ2-5, with TRBD2 matching 7 bases. Trimming removed 2 bases from V and 2 bases from J; junction bases left unmatched: 2. The CDR3 has 13 amino acids. Germline V lookup: CDR1 GTSNPN, CDR2 SVGIG (reference sequence). This CDR3 is CAWSWGLQETQYF. DNA for the CDR3: TGTGCCTGGAGTTGGGGACTACAAGAGACCCAGTACTTC.

This clone was detected only once. The rearrangement links TRBV29-1 to TRBJ2-1; 14 bases fit TRBD2. The CDR3 has 17 amino acids. V dropped 3 bases and J dropped 9; count of bases not matched to a gene: 13. Germline assignment: CDR1 SQVTM and CDR2 ANQGSEA. In DNA form, the CDR3 reads TGCAGCGTTGACGGACCGGGACTAGCGGGGGCTGCCAGTGAGCAGTTCTTC. This encodes CSVDGPGLAGAASEQFF.

The gene calls are TRBV3-1 (or the pseudogene TRBV3-2) and TRBJ2-1; 9 bases are a match to TRBD2. This CDR3 has 18 amino acids. V dropped 4 bases and J dropped 4; count of bases not matched to a gene: 14. The V gene's germline CDR1 is LGHDT and CDR2 YNNKEL (reference sequence). The CDR3 sequence: CASSLLKSGGGVYNEQFF. For the CDR3, the DNA is TGTGCCAGCAGCCTCCTTAAGTCGGGCGGGGGGGTTTACAATGAGCAGTTCTTC.

The chain uses TRBV7-8 and TRBJ1-2; D remains unclear. CDR1 and CDR2 from the germline V gene are SGHVS and FQNEAQ. The CDR3 sequence is 12 residues long. Trimming removed 5 bases from V and 4 bases from J, with 8 bases in between. The CDR3 nucleotides read TGTGCCAGCAGCATCGTCGGCTATGGCTACACCTTC. The encoded protein is CASSIVGYGYTF.